A selection of T cell receptor beta chains follows, all from one sample in a study of cytomegalovirus exposure and HLA in healthy donors. The protocol was immunoSEQ multiplex PCR, while the TCRdb copy is restricted to in-frame clones and leaves out a portion. Found here are 150,000 to 200,000 clones, approximately 84% of them singletons; the top ten hold about 6%. Material for sequencing was PBMCs. The receptors shown here come from a woman aged 25 to 39 in good health and CMV-seropositive. The CDR3 runs from the conserved cysteine through the conserved F or W. The D gene is left open where the match is weak. Clone sizes are given selectively: once, few, many, or a class where the clone is expanded.

d_gene: .; v_gene: TRBV4-1; abundance: .; j_gene: TRBJ1-6; len: 15; CDR3nt: TGCGCCAGCAGCTTGGCTTACTCCTATAATTCACCCCTCCACTTT; CDR3aa: CASSLAYSYNSPLHF
d_gene: .; v_gene: TRBV4-3; abundance: once; j_gene: TRBJ2-1; len: 14; CDR3nt: TGCGCCAGCAGCCAAGCTTCTTTCTACAATGAGCAGTTCTTC; CDR3aa: CASSQASFYNEQFF
d_gene: TRBD1; v_gene: TRBV7-9; abundance: .; j_gene: TRBJ1-2; len: 14; CDR3nt: TGTGCCAGCAGCTTAGGGGGACAGGGTAGTGGCTACACCTTC; CDR3aa: CASSLGGQGSGYTF
d_gene: TRBD1; v_gene: TRBV7-2; abundance: .; j_gene: TRBJ1-2; len: 14; CDR3nt: TGTGCCAGCAGCCCGGGACAGCGCCTCTATGGCTACACCTTC; CDR3aa: CASSPGQRLYGYTF
d_gene: TRBD1; v_gene: TRBV2; abundance: .; j_gene: TRBJ1-2; len: 13; CDR3nt: TGTGCCGGAAACAGGGGCACGATGGTAGGCTACACCTTC; CDR3aa: CAGNRGTMVGYTF
d_gene: TRBD2; v_gene: TRBV2; abundance: .; j_gene: TRBJ2-1; len: 13; CDR3nt: TGTGCCAGCGAGGCGGGAGGGGATAATGAGCAGTTCTTC; CDR3aa: CASEAGGDNEQFF
d_gene: TRBD1; v_gene: TRBV15; abundance: .; j_gene: TRBJ1-5; len: 14; CDR3nt: TGTGCCACCAGATCGGGACAGCTCAATCAGCCCCAGCATTTT; CDR3aa: CATRSGQLNQPQHF
d_gene: TRBD2; v_gene: TRBV6-5; abundance: .; j_gene: TRBJ2-5; len: 15; CDR3nt: TGTGCCAGCAGTCCCGGGACTAGCGGGGGGAAGACCCAGTACTTC; CDR3aa: CASSPGTSGGKTQYF
d_gene: TRBD1; v_gene: TRBV27; abundance: .; j_gene: TRBJ2-7; len: 14; CDR3nt: TGTGCCAGCAGTCACGGACAGGGGGCTTGGGAGCAGTACTTC; CDR3aa: CASSHGQGAWEQYF
d_gene: .; v_gene: TRBV4-1; abundance: .; j_gene: TRBJ2-7; len: 15; CDR3nt: TGCGCCAGCAGCCAAGATGTGGCGGTATCATACGAGCAGTACTTC; CDR3aa: CASSQDVAVSYEQYF
d_gene: TRBD2; v_gene: TRBV7-8; abundance: .; j_gene: TRBJ2-3; len: 18; CDR3nt: TGTGCCAGCAGCATTACTAGCGGGGGGCCGCTTAGCACAGATACGCAGTATTTT; CDR3aa: CASSITSGGPLSTDTQYF
d_gene: .; v_gene: TRBV5-1; abundance: .; j_gene: TRBJ2-6; len: 18; CDR3nt: TGCGCCAGCAGCTTGGCGTCTACGGGTGCAGCTGGGGCCAACGTCCTGACTTTC; CDR3aa: CASSLASTGAAGANVLTF
d_gene: .; v_gene: TRBV28; abundance: .; j_gene: TRBJ2-5; len: 13; CDR3nt: TGTGCCAGCAGTTTCCGGACAGAAGAGACCCAGTACTTC; CDR3aa: CASSFRTEETQYF
d_gene: TRBD2; v_gene: TRBV13; abundance: .; j_gene: TRBJ2-3; len: 15; CDR3nt: TGTGCCAGCAGTCAGGACAACGGGAGGACAGATACGCAGTATTTT; CDR3aa: CASSQDNGRTDTQYF
d_gene: .; v_gene: TRBV25-1; abundance: once; j_gene: TRBJ2-7; len: 12; CDR3nt: TGTGCCAGCAAGGAGGGAACCTACGAGCAGTACTTC; CDR3aa: CASKEGTYEQYF
d_gene: TRBD2; v_gene: TRBV7-9; abundance: .; j_gene: TRBJ2-1; len: 17; CDR3nt: TGTTCCAGCAGCTTAGTTCTAGCGGGAGGCTCCTACAATGAGCAGTTCTTC; CDR3aa: CSSSLVLAGGSYNEQFF
d_gene: .; v_gene: TRBV9; abundance: .; j_gene: TRBJ2-2; len: 13; CDR3nt: TGTGCCAGCACCCCGGGAGTTCACGGGGAGCTGTTTTTT; CDR3aa: CASTPGVHGELFF
d_gene: .; v_gene: TRBV5-1; abundance: .; j_gene: TRBJ1-1; len: 14; CDR3nt: TGCGCCAGCAGCGCCTTACGGGGAAACACTGAAGCTTTCTTT; CDR3aa: CASSALRGNTEAFF
d_gene: .; v_gene: TRBV19; abundance: .; j_gene: TRBJ2-5; len: 13; CDR3nt: TGTGCCAGTAGTATAGCAGGAATTGAGACCCAGTACTTC; CDR3aa: CASSIAGIETQYF
d_gene: .; v_gene: TRBV7-9; abundance: .; j_gene: TRBJ2-7; len: 12; CDR3nt: TGTTCCAGCAGCTTCACTGCCGGGGAGCAGTACTTC; CDR3aa: CSSSFTAGEQYF
d_gene: TRBD1; v_gene: TRBV10-3; abundance: .; j_gene: TRBJ2-1; len: 12; CDR3nt: TGTGCCATCAGTGAGTCGAGGGACAGTCAGTTCTTC; CDR3aa: CAISESRDSQFF
d_gene: .; v_gene: TRBV9; abundance: .; j_gene: TRBJ1-3; len: 15; CDR3nt: TGTGCCAGCAGCGTAGCGTGGAGGGAAGGAAACACCATATATTTT; CDR3aa: CASSVAWREGNTIYF
d_gene: .; v_gene: TRBV7-3; abundance: .; j_gene: TRBJ2-7; len: 13; CDR3nt: TGTGCCAGCAGACCACAGGGCTCCTACGAGCAGTACTTC; CDR3aa: CASRPQGSYEQYF
d_gene: .; v_gene: TRBV6-1; abundance: .; j_gene: TRBJ2-7; len: 15; CDR3nt: TGTGCCAGCATCCTCGAACCCTTAACTTATTACGAGCAGTACTTC; CDR3aa: CASILEPLTYYEQYF
d_gene: .; v_gene: TRBV12-5; abundance: .; j_gene: TRBJ2-2; len: 14; CDR3nt: TGTGCTAGTGCGAGGGAACAGAACACCGGGGAGCTGTTTTTT; CDR3aa: CASAREQNTGELFF
d_gene: .; v_gene: TRBV10-3; abundance: .; j_gene: TRBJ2-2; len: 14; CDR3nt: TGTGCCATCGGAGGAGGGGTGAACACCGGGGAGCTGTTTTTT; CDR3aa: CAIGGGVNTGELFF
d_gene: TRBD1; v_gene: TRBV12-5; abundance: once; j_gene: TRBJ2-7; len: 13; CDR3nt: TGTGCTAGTGGTTTGGACAACAGGGGGGAGCAGTACTTC; CDR3aa: CASGLDNRGEQYF
d_gene: .; v_gene: TRBV4-2; abundance: .; j_gene: TRBJ2-7; len: 14; CDR3nt: TGTGCCAGCAGCCAAGTCGCGGGAACCTACGAGCAGTACTTC; CDR3aa: CASSQVAGTYEQYF